The sequence of this T cell receptor beta chain was determined in a study of T cells in Graves' hyperthyroidism and ophthalmopathy. Trimming took off 1 base at V and 2 bases at J, with 12 bases between the two ends. The length of the CDR3 is 16 residues. Germline-derived CDR1 and CDR2 are LGHNA and YSLEER. This clonotype occurred a few times. TCR beta CDR3 regions were amplified from RNA. The HTBI set primed first-round TCR CDR3 RT-PCR. A single record per CDR3 protein comes from TCRdb applying MiXCR to the multiplex PCR reads. The sample has about 720,000 distinct CDR3 sequences; approximately 16% are singletons.

This clonotype originated in a man aged 18 to 29 with Graves' hyperthyroidism. This sequence joins TRBV4-3 and TRBJ2-1; TRBD1 might be the D (6 bases). The sequenced sample was blood. The CDR3 sequence is CASSQAPTGTYNEQFF. CDR3 sequence (DNA): TGCGCCAGCAGCCAAGCCCCAACAGGGACCTACAATGAGCAGTTCTTC.